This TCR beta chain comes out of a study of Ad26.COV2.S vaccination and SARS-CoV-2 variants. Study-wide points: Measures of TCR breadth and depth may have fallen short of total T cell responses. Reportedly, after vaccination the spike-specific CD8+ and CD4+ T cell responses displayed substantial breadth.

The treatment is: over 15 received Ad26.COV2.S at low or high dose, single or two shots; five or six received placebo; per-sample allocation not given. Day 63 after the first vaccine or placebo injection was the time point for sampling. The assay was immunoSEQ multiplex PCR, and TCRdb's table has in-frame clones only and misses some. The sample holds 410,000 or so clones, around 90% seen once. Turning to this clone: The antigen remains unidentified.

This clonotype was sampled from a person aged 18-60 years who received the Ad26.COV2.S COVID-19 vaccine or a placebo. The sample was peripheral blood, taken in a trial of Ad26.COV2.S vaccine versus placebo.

DNA of the CDR3: TGTGCCAGCAGTGAGGGGGGGAACCAAGAGACCCAGTACTTC. It is translated as CASSEGGNQETQYF. The chain recombines TRBV6-1 with TRBJ2-5, with 7 bases identical to TRBD2. After removal of 3 bases from V and 0 bases from J, the junction contained 1 base not matched to a gene. This CDR3 has 14 amino acids. The germline V gene encodes CDR1 MNHNS and CDR2 SASEGT.